This T cell receptor (beta chain) came from a study of blood T cell repertoires in COVID-19. This CDR3 contains 14 residues. The germline gives CDR1 LNHDA, CDR2 SQIVND (reference sequence). Trimming stripped 7 bases from V and 2 bases from J, with 15 bases between. Authors' analysis steps: Reference gene primers were amplified, and this amplification served to estimate nucleated cell counts. Repertoires were generated with immunoSEQ multiplex PCR, while TCRdb's copy carries only in-frame clones and drops some. D and trimming were read from the DNA, whereas the V and J calls and clone size are those reported in that table. The sample has 390,000 or so clones; approximately 90% are singletons. In its sample, this clone was seen once.

The chain links TRBV19 to TRBJ2-7; D is perhaps TRBD1 (6 bases). This clonotype originated in a young man who had recovered from COVID-19. Sequenced input: PBMCs or T cells enriched from blood (not recorded which). Here the CDR3 reads CASTHPGHPYEQYF. CDR3 nucleotide sequence: TGTGCCAGTACCCATCCGGGACACCCCTACGAGCAGTACTTC.